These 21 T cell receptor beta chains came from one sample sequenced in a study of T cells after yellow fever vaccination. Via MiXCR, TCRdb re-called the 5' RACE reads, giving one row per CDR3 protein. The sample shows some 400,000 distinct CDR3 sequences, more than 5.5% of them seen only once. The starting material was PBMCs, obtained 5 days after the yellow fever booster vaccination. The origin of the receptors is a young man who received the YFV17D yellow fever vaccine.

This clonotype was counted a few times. CDR3 sequence reads: CASSLIPGPNNEQFF. The CDR3 DNA is TGTGCCAGCAGCTTAATTCCGGGACCAAACAATGAGCAGTTCTTC. This sequence joins TRBV7-6 and TRBJ2-1, with D perhaps assigned TRBD1 or TRBD2 (5 bases each). Trimming pared 2 bases from V and 5 bases from J, leaving 13 bases between. CDR3 size: 15 residues. The germline CDR1 and CDR2 sequences are SGHVS and FNYEAQ.

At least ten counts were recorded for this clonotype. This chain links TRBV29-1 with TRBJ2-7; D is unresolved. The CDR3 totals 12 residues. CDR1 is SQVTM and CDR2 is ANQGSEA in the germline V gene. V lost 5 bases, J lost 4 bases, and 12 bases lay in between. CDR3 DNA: TGCAGCGTTTTGCGTTATGATTACGAGCAGTACTTC. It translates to CSVLRYDYEQYF.

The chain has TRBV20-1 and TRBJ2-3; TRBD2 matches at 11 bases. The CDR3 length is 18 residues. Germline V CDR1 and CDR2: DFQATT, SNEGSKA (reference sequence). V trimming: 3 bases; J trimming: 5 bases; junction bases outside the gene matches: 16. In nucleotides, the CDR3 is TGCAGTGCTAGTGGTGATATTACTAGCGGGAGTACTGGAGATACGCAGTATTTT. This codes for CSASGDITSGSTGDTQYF.

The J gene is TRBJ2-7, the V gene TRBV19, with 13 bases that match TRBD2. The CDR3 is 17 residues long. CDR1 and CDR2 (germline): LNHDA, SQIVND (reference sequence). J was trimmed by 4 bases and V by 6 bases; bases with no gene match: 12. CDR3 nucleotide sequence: TGTGCCAGTAGCCCGGGACTAGCGGGACTTCAAAAGTACGAGCAGTACTTC. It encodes CASSPGLAGLQKYEQYF.

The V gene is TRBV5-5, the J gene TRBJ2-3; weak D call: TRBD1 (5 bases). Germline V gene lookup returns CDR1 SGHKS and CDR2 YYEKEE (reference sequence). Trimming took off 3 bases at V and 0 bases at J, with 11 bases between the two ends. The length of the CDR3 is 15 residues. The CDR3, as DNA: TGTGCCAGCAGCTGGGGCAGGGTTAGCACAGATACGCAGTATTTT. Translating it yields CASSWGRVSTDTQYF.

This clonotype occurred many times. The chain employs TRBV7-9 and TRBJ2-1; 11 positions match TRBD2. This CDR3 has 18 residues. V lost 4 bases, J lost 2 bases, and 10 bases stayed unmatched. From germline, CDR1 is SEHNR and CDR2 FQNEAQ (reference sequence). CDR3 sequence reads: CASSSGTSGRYTYNEQFF. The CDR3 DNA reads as TGTGCCAGCAGCTCAGGCACTAGCGGGAGATACACCTACAATGAGCAGTTCTTC.

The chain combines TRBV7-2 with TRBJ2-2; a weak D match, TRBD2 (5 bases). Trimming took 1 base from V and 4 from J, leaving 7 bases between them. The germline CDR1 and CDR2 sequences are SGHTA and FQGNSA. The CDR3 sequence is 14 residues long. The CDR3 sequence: CASSLGTATGELFF. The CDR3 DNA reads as TGTGCCAGCAGCTTAGGGACTGCCACCGGGGAGCTGTTTTTT.

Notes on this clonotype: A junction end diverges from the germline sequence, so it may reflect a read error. This CDR3 reads CSARDGGSYNEQFF. CDR3 in DNA: TGCAGTGCTCGAGATGGCGGGAGCTACAATGAGCAGTTCTTC. The chain uses TRBV20-1 and TRBJ2-1; the match to TRBD2 covers 7 bases. CDR3 length equals 14 residues. Germline V gene lookup returns CDR1 DFQATT and CDR2 SNEGSKA (reference sequence).

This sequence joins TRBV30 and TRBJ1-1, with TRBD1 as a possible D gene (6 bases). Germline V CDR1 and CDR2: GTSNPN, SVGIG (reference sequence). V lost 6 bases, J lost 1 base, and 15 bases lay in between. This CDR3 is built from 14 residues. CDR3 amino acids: CACGGRGENTEAFF. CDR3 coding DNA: TGTGCCTGTGGGGGCCGAGGGGAGAACACTGAAGCTTTCTTT.

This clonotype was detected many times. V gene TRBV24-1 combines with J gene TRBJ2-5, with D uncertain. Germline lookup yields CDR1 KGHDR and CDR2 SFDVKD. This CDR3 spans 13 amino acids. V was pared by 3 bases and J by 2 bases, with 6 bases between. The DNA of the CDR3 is TGTGCCACCAGTGATCCAATTCAAGAGACCCAGTACTTC. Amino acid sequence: CATSDPIQETQYF.

The CDR3 region is CAHGAAGELTGLYF. Written as DNA, the CDR3 is TGTGCCCATGGCGCCGCGGGCGAACTAACAGGGTTGTACTTC. This chain uses TRBV10-3 with TRBJ2-7, with D perhaps matching TRBD1 (6 bases). V lost 11 bases and J 12 bases, leaving 29 bases between the germline ends. CDR1 and CDR2 (germline): ENHRY, SYGVKD. This CDR3 is built from 14 residues.

The CDR3: CASSPAGLEQYF. CDR3 nucleotide sequence: TGTGCCAGCAGTCCCGCCGGGCTTGAGCAGTACTTC. The chain employs TRBV28 and TRBJ2-7; no definite D call. Germline V gives CDR1 MDHEN, CDR2 SYDVKM. This CDR3 is built from 12 residues. V was cut by 5 bases and J by 7 bases, with 12 bases left in between.

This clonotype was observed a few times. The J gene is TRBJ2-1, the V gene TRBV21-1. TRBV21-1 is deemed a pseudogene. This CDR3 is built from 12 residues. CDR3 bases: TGTGCCAGCAGCGAGATGGGGAATGAGCAGTTCTTC. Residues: CASSEMGNEQFF.

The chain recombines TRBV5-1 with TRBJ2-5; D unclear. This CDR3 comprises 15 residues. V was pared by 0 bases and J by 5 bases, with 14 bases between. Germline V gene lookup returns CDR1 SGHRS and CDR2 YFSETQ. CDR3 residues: CASSLGSSLKETQYF. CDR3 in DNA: TGCGCCAGCAGCTTGGGATCATCTCTCAAGGAGACCCAGTACTTC. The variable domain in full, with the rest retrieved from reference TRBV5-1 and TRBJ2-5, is KAGVTQTPRYLIKTRGQQVTLSCSPISGHRSVSWYQQTPGQGLQFLFEYFSETQRNKGNFPGRFSGRQFSNSRSEMNVSTLELGDSALYLCASSLGSSLKETQYFGPGTRLLVL.

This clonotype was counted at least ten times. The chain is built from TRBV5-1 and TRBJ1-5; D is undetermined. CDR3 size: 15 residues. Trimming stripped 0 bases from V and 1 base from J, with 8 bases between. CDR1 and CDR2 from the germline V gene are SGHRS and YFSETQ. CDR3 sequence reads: CASSLVPESNQPQHF. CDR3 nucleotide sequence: TGCGCCAGCAGCTTGGTTCCAGAAAGCAATCAGCCCCAGCATTTT.

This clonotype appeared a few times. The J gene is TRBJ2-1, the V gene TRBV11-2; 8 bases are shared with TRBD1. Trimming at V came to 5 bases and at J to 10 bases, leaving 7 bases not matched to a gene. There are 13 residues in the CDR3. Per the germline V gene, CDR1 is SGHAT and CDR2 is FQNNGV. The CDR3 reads CASSPGQAWEQFF. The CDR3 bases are TGTGCCAGCAGCCCGGGACAGGCGTGGGAGCAGTTCTTC. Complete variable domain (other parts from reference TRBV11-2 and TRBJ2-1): EAGVAQSPRYKIIEKRQSVAFWCNPISGHATLYWYQQILGQGPKLLIQFQNNGVVDDSQLPKDRFSAERLKGVDSTLKIQPAKLEDSAVYLCASSPGQAWEQFFGPGTRLTVL.

CDR3 residues: CASSPEGNYGYTF. The CDR3 nucleotides are TGTGCCAGCAGCCCCGAAGGTAACTATGGCTACACCTTC. The rearrangement links TRBV27 to TRBJ1-2; D uncertain. Trimming removed 6 bases at V and 1 base at J, with 9 bases between. This CDR3 has 13 amino acids. The germline CDR1 and CDR2 sequences are MNHEY and SMNVEV (reference sequence).

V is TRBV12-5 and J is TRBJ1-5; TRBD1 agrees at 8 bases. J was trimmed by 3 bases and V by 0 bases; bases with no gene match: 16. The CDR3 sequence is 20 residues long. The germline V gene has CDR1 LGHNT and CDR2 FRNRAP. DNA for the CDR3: TGTGCTAGTGGTTTGGTATCCCCAACCCCACAGGGGGTACACAATCAGCCCCAGCATTTT. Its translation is CASGLVSPTPQGVHNQPQHF.

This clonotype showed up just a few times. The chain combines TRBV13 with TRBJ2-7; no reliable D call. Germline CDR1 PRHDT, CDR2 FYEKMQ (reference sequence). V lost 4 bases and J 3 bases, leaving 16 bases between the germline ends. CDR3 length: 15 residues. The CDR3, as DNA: TGTGCCAGCAGCTATGGCCGCGTGGGGAACTACGAGCAGTACTTC. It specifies CASSYGRVGNYEQYF. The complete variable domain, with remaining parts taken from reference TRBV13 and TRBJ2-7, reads AAGVIQSPRHLIKEKRETATLKCYPIPRHDTVYWYQQGPGQDPQFLISFYEKMQSDKGSIPDRFSAQQFSDYHSELNMSSLELGDSALYFCASSYGRVGNYEQYFGPGTRLTVT.

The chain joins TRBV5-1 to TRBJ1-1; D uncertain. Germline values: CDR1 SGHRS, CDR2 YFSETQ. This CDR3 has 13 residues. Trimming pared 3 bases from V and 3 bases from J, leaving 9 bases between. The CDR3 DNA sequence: TGCGCCAGCAGCTATAACAGTTACACTGAAGCTTTCTTT. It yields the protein CASSYNSYTEAFF.

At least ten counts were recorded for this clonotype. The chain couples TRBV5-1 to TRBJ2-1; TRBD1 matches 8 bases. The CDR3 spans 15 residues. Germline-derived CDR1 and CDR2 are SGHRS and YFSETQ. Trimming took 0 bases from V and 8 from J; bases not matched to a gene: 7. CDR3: CASSLAQGARDEQFF. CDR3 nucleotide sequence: TGCGCCAGCAGCTTGGCGCAGGGGGCGCGCGATGAGCAGTTCTTC.